The 15 T cell receptor beta chains below come from one sample, sequenced in a study of blood T cells in healthy people across ages. Using a J-beta primer mix together with a sample-barcoded 5' primer, a second PCR was run for about 6 to 12 cycles. TCRdb ran MiXCR on the 5' RACE reads and lists one entry per CDR3 protein. The repertoire holds around 1,800,000 distinct CDR3 sequences, about 39% seen once, with about 21% in the top ten. Material for sequencing was blood. The source is a human donor in good health.

This clonotype has more than one count but fewer than ten. Sequence at one end of the junction differs from germline and may be a read error. The chain has TRBV29-1 and TRBJ2-5; D is unclear. The CDR3 contains 12 residues. CDR1 and CDR2 from the germline V gene are SQVTM and ANQGSEA. The CDR3 region is CSVVGSQETRYF. The CDR3 DNA reads as TGCAGCGTTGTGGGCAGCCAAGAGACCCGGTACTTC.

The chain recombines TRBV2 with TRBJ1-1, with D tentatively TRBD1 (5 bases). This CDR3 region has 14 residues. The germline V gene has CDR1 SNHLY and CDR2 FYNNEI. Deletions cut 5 bases from V and 1 base from J, with 11 bases between. The CDR3 coding sequence is TGTGCCAGCAGTAGTAGAGGACAGAACACTGAAGCTTTCTTT. Translating it yields CASSSRGQNTEAFF. Together with reference TRBV2 and TRBJ1-1, the CDR3 gives the full variable domain: EPEVTQTPSHQVTQMGQEVILRCVPISNHLYFYWYRQILGQKVEFLVSFYNNEISEKSEIFDDQFSVERPDGSNFTLKIRSTKLEDSAMYFCASSSRGQNTEAFFGQGTRLTVV.

V is TRBV2 and J is TRBJ2-5; D perhaps matches TRBD2 (5 bases). The ends were cut back, 5 bases at V and 4 bases at J, with 14 bases in the middle. The germline gives CDR1 SNHLY, CDR2 FYNNEI. The CDR3 runs 14 residues. Written as DNA, the CDR3 is TGTGCCAGCAGTTACGGGATCTCCGGAGAGACCCAGTACTTC. Protein: CASSYGISGETQYF.

The DNA for the CDR3 is TGTGCCAGCAGTTTGGATGTATTAGCGGATACGCAGTATTTT. It codes for CASSLDVLADTQYF. J is TRBJ2-3 and V is TRBV12-3 or TRBV12-4, with D perhaps TRBD2 (5 bases). The V gene lost 3 bases and the J gene lost 6 bases, with 13 bases spanning the gap. The CDR3 is 14 amino acids.

This clonotype occurred a few times. V usage is TRBV7-2 and J usage is TRBJ2-1; possibly TRBD1 for D (6 bases). The CDR3 runs to 15 residues. CDR1 SGHTA and CDR2 FQGNSA come from the germline V gene. V shed 4 bases and J shed 0 bases, with 10 bases lying between them. In DNA form, the CDR3 reads TGTGCCAGCAGCTCCGGGACACCCTCCTACAATGAGCAGTTCTTC. It encodes CASSSGTPSYNEQFF.

The CDR3 protein is CASSFDRGQQPQHF. CDR3 bases: TGTGCCAGCAGCTTCGACAGGGGGCAACAGCCCCAGCATTTT. The rearrangement links TRBV6-5 to TRBJ1-5, with 10 bases aligning to TRBD1. The CDR3 contains 14 residues. V gave up 6 bases and J gave up 7 bases; unmatched junction bases: 6. Per germline, CDR1 MNHEY and CDR2 SVGAGI.

This clonotype was recorded a few times. The chain employs TRBV6-6 and TRBJ2-7; D may be TRBD2 (6 bases). The germline CDR1 and CDR2 sequences are MNHNY and SVGAGI (reference sequence). The CDR3 is 16 amino acids. V was clipped by 0 bases and J by 0 bases, with 12 bases between them. Written as DNA, the CDR3 is TGTGCCAGCAGTTACTCGTCGGGGGAGCTCTCCTACGAGCAGTACTTC. This codes for CASSYSSGELSYEQYF.

This chain connects TRBV25-1 to TRBJ2-1; perhaps TRBD1 as D (6 bases). Trimming removed 2 bases at V and 6 bases at J, with 14 bases between. There are 15 residues in the CDR3. Germline CDR1 is MGHDK and CDR2 is SYGVNS. The CDR3 here is CASSETGSLINEQFF. For the CDR3, the DNA is TGTGCCAGCAGTGAAACAGGGTCGCTTATCAATGAGCAGTTCTTC. Variable domain in full (rest from reference TRBV25-1 and TRBJ2-1): EADIYQTPRYLVIGTGKKITLECSQTMGHDKMYWYQQDPGMELHLIHYSYGVNSTEKGDLSSESTVSRIRTEHFPLTLESARPSHTSQYLCASSETGSLINEQFFGPGTRLTVL.

This clonotype was counted a few times. The V gene is TRBV12-3 or TRBV12-4, the J gene TRBJ2-7; perhaps TRBD2 as D (5 bases). V shed 4 bases and J shed 2 bases, with 12 bases lying between them. This CDR3 spans 14 amino acids. In nucleotides, the CDR3 is TGTGCCAGCAGTTACGTCATCGGGGCCTACGAGCAGTACTTC. As protein: CASSYVIGAYEQYF.

On this clonotype: This may arise from a read error, as a much more abundant clone is one base away. CDR3 region: CAGSLAILGTGGRLQHF. For the CDR3, the DNA is TGTGCCGGCAGCTTAGCGATTCTGGGGACAGGGGGCAGGCTCCAGCATTTT. The chain has TRBV7-2 and TRBJ1-5, with TRBD1 identical over 12 bases. Germline V lookup: CDR1 SGHTA, CDR2 FQGNSA. CDR3 length: 17 amino acids.

The chain employs TRBV7-2 and TRBJ2-3; the D gene is possibly TRBD2 (5 bases). V dropped 2 bases and J dropped 2 bases, with 26 bases sitting between them. CDR3 size: 20 residues. CDR1 SGHTA and CDR2 FQGNSA come from the germline V gene. The CDR3: CASSLRVRIAGGRHTDTQYF. CDR3 in DNA: TGTGCCAGCAGCTTAAGGGTTAGAATTGCGGGTGGTAGGCACACAGATACGCAGTATTTT. The full variable domain, with the rest looked up from reference TRBV7-2 and TRBJ2-3, is GAGVSQSPSNKVTEKGKDVELRCDPISGHTALYWYRQSLGQGLEFLIYFQGNSAPDKSGLPSDRFSAERTGGSVSTLTIQRTQQEDSAVYLCASSLRVRIAGGRHTDTQYFGPGTRLTVL.

The chain is built from TRBV4-2 and TRBJ1-2; TRBD1 agrees at 8 bases. The CDR3 is 19 residues long. CDR1 is LGHNA, CDR2 YNFKEQ, per germline. The trim removed 4 bases at V and 7 bases at J, leaving 23 bases unmatched. CDR3 in DNA: TGTGCCAGCAGCCCCAGCTGGACAGGGAAAAACTCGGCGGCCTGTGGCTACACCTTC. The encoded protein is CASSPSWTGKNSAACGYTF.

This clonotype was detected only a few times. The V call is TRBV12-5, the J call TRBJ1-2; 9 bases align to TRBD1. Germline trimming cut 3 bases from V and 4 bases from J; bases unmatched to any gene: 9. Germline V CDR1 and CDR2: LGHNT, FRNRAP. This CDR3 contains 16 residues. In DNA form, the CDR3 reads TGTGCTAGTGGTTTCTTCGGACAGGGGAACTTCTATGGCTACACCTTC. This gives the protein CASGFFGQGNFYGYTF.

V gene TRBV15 combines with J gene TRBJ1-1; the D is unclear. CDR3 length: 13 residues. V was pared by 6 bases and J by 1 base, with 9 bases between. CDR1 is LNHNV and CDR2 is YYDKDF in the germline V gene (reference sequence). The CDR3 DNA reads TGTGCCACCAGGGTTGGTCGGAACACTGAAGCTTTCTTT. Its translation is CATRVGRNTEAFF.

V is TRBV15 and J is TRBJ2-7; D perhaps matches TRBD1 (5 bases). CDR1 LNHNV and CDR2 YYDKDF come from the germline V gene (reference sequence). V shed 1 base and J shed 2 bases, with 15 bases lying between them. This CDR3 contains 16 residues. The CDR3, as DNA: TGTGCCACCAGCAGAGCCAGGGATTACGGAGCCTACGAGCAGTACTTC. It translates to CATSRARDYGAYEQYF.